This is a list of T cell receptor beta chains from one sample in a study of control samples from healthy donors and cancer patients. Using immunoSEQ multiplex PCR, the repertoire was profiled, and TCRdb retains in-frame clones only, with some absent. This sample yields 45,000 to 60,000 clones, of which roughly 94% are seen a single time; 3.5% to 4% belongs to the top ten. Sequencing was done on a sample of blood. Source of these receptors: a man aged 25-45 years in good health. Both conserved end residues are part of each CDR3. D genes are given only for firm matches. Clone size is shown for a subset of rows, as once, few, many or a class of expanded clone.

V: TRBV6-6; D: -; J: TRBJ1-1; size: -; CDR3: CASSPRIRGSGGTEAFF; DNA: TGTGCCAGCAGTCCTCGCATCCGGGGGTCAGGAGGGACTGAAGCTTTCTTT
V: TRBV6-2/TRBV6-3; D: TRBD1; J: TRBJ1-1; size: -; CDR3: CASSYSGTAHYEAFF; DNA: TGTGCCAGCAGTTACTCGGGGACAGCACATTATGAAGCTTTCTTT
V: TRBV19; D: TRBD1; J: TRBJ1-1; size: -; CDR3: CASSFGTGYTEAFF; DNA: TGTGCCAGTAGTTTCGGGACAGGGTACACTGAAGCTTTCTTT
V: TRBV27; D: -; J: TRBJ2-2; size: -; CDR3: CASSLERGRTGELFF; DNA: TGTGCCAGCAGTTTAGAAAGGGGCCGGACCGGGGAGCTGTTTTTT
V: TRBV30; D: TRBD1; J: TRBJ2-2; size: -; CDR3: CAWRPEGASPGELFF; DNA: TGTGCCTGGAGACCAGAGGGGGCCTCGCCCGGGGAGCTGTTTTTT
V: TRBV5-1; D: TRBD1; J: TRBJ2-5; size: -; CDR3: CASSPGQAIQETQYF; DNA: TGCGCCAGCAGCCCAGGACAGGCGATCCAAGAGACCCAGTACTTC
V: TRBV7-3; D: TRBD1; J: TRBJ2-7; size: -; CDR3: CASSSSGTGVNEQYF; DNA: TGTGCCAGCAGCTCATCCGGGACAGGCGTTAATGAGCAGTACTTC
V: TRBV4-2; D: -; J: TRBJ2-7; size: -; CDR3: CASSQGVARYEQYF; DNA: TGTGCCAGCAGCCAAGGGGTAGCGCGCTACGAGCAGTACTTC
V: TRBV11-2; D: -; J: TRBJ1-3; size: -; CDR3: CASSLGPESSGNTIYF; DNA: TGTGCCAGCAGCTTAGGTCCGGAAAGCTCTGGAAACACCATATATTTT
V: TRBV7-8; D: -; J: TRBJ1-4; size: once; CDR3: CASRSPGTALKGDEKLFF; DNA: TGTGCCAGCAGATCCCCCGGGACGGCCCTTAAGGGGGATGAAAAACTGTTTTTT
V: TRBV4-3; D: TRBD2; J: TRBJ2-3; size: -; CDR3: CASSQDTGGPDTQYF; DNA: TGCGCCAGCAGCCAAGATACGGGGGGTCCAGATACGCAGTATTTT
V: TRBV28; D: TRBD1; J: TRBJ1-5; size: -; CDR3: CASSLTGEGQPQHF; DNA: TGTGCCAGCAGCCTTACAGGGGAGGGCCAGCCCCAGCATTTT
V: TRBV6-5; D: TRBD1; J: TRBJ1-5; size: -; CDR3: CASRPGQEGIQPQHF; DNA: TGTGCCAGCAGACCTGGACAGGAGGGGATCCAGCCCCAGCATTTT
V: TRBV6-2/TRBV6-3; D: TRBD1; J: TRBJ1-6; size: -; CDR3: CASSYSSGQGGSPLHF; DNA: TGTGCCAGCAGTTACTCGTCGGGACAGGGGGGATCACCCCTCCACTTT
V: TRBV2; D: -; J: TRBJ2-2; size: -; CDR3: CASSWDHLGLFF; DNA: TGTGCCAGCAGTTGGGACCACCTAGGGCTGTTTTTT
V: TRBV9; D: -; J: TRBJ1-2; size: -; CDR3: CASSVGLAGGLYGYTF; DNA: TGTGCCAGCAGCGTAGGACTCGCGGGGGGGCTCTATGGCTACACCTTC
V: TRBV7-6; D: -; J: TRBJ1-1; size: -; CDR3: CASSGAENTEAFF; DNA: TGTGCCAGCTCAGGGGCGGAGAACACTGAAGCTTTCTTT
V: TRBV29-1; D: -; J: TRBJ2-7; size: -; CDR3: CSVDTAHEQYF; DNA: TGCAGCGTTGATACGGCACACGAGCAGTACTTC
V: TRBV6-4; D: TRBD1; J: TRBJ2-1; size: -; CDR3: CASSARQGVAWNEQFF; DNA: TGTGCCAGCAGTGCTCGACAGGGGGTAGCATGGAATGAGCAGTTCTTC
V: TRBV6-5; D: TRBD1; J: TRBJ1-5; size: -; CDR3: CASSYSGRGNQPQHF; DNA: TGTGCCAGCAGTTACTCGGGCAGGGGGAATCAGCCCCAGCATTTT
V: TRBV5-1; D: -; J: TRBJ1-5; size: -; CDR3: CASSLDGANQPQHF; DNA: TGCGCCAGCAGCTTGGACGGTGCCAATCAGCCCCAGCATTTT
V: TRBV9; D: -; J: TRBJ2-4; size: -; CDR3: CASSGRGGVRAKNIQYF; DNA: TGTGCCAGCAGCGGAAGAGGAGGGGTTAGGGCCAAAAACATTCAGTACTTC
V: TRBV6-4; D: -; J: TRBJ2-7; size: -; CDR3: CASSPDSNSYEQYF; DNA: TGTGCCAGCAGCCCGGACAGTAACTCCTACGAGCAGTACTTC
V: TRBV7-9; D: TRBD2; J: TRBJ2-3; size: -; CDR3: CATGERETSTDTQYF; DNA: TGTGCCACGGGGGAGCGGGAAACGAGCACAGATACGCAGTATTTT
V: TRBV19; D: -; J: TRBJ1-5; size: -; CDR3: CASSIRLQGKGYQPQHF; DNA: TGTGCCAGTAGTATAAGATTACAGGGTAAGGGATATCAGCCCCAGCATTTT
V: TRBV3-1/TRBV3-2; D: -; J: TRBJ2-2; size: -; CDR3: CASSQELGDTGELFF; DNA: TGTGCCAGCAGCCAAGAACTGGGGGACACCGGGGAGCTGTTTTTT
V: TRBV12-1; D: -; J: TRBJ2-1; size: -; CDR3: CASSFGRQMSSYNEQFF; DNA: TGTGCCAGCAGCTTTGGGAGACAAATGAGCTCCTACAATGAGCAGTTCTTC
V: TRBV13; D: TRBD1; J: TRBJ1-2; size: -; CDR3: CASSPGQGLYGYTF; DNA: TGTGCCAGCAGCCCCGGACAGGGACTCTATGGCTACACCTTC
V: TRBV13; D: TRBD1; J: TRBJ2-3; size: once; CDR3: CASSPQGASTDTQYF; DNA: TGTGCCAGCAGCCCACAGGGGGCGAGCACAGATACGCAGTATTTT
V: TRBV4-3; D: -; J: TRBJ2-7; size: -; CDR3: CASSQEPAYEQYF; DNA: TGCGCCAGCAGCCAAGAACCCGCCTACGAGCAGTACTTC
V: TRBV27; D: TRBD1; J: TRBJ1-6; size: few; CDR3: CASTLGRGQGDSPLHF; DNA: TGTGCCAGCACCCTAGGCCGGGGACAGGGGGATTCACCCCTCCACTTT
V: TRBV20-1; D: TRBD2; J: TRBJ2-3; size: -; CDR3: CSASLPFRGGADTQYF; DNA: TGCAGTGCTAGTCTCCCTTTTCGCGGGGGGGCGGATACGCAGTATTTT